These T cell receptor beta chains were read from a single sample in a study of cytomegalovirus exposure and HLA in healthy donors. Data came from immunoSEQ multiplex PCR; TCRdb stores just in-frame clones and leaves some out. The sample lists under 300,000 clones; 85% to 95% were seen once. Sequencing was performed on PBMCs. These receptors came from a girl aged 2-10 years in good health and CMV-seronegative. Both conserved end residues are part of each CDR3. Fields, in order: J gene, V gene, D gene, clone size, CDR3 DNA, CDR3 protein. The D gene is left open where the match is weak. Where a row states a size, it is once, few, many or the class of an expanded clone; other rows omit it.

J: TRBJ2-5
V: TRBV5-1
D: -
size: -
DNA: TGCGCCAGCTGTCCACTTGAAGCGGGCGGTGAGACCCAGTACTTC
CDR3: CASCPLEAGGETQYF

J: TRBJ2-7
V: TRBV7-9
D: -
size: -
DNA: TGTGCCAGCAGCTTAGGTCTACCCGTCTACGAGCAGTACTTC
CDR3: CASSLGLPVYEQYF

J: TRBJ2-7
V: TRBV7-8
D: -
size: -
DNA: TGTGCCAGCAGCTTAGGGGTAGCGACAAAACCCTACGAGCAGTACTTC
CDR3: CASSLGVATKPYEQYF

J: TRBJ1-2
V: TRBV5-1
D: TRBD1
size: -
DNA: TGCGCCAGCAGCGTCGCCGGGACAGGGAGAAGCTACACCTTC
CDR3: CASSVAGTGRSYTF

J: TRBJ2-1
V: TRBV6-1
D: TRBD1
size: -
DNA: TGTGCCAGCAGTGACCGGGACAGGGGGCACAATGAGCAGTTCTTC
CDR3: CASSDRDRGHNEQFF

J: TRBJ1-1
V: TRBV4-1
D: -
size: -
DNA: TGCGCCAGCAGCCAACTGATAGGGACACCTGAAGCTTTCTTT
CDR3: CASSQLIGTPEAFF

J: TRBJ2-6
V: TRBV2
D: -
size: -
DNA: TGTGCCAGCAGTGATCCGACAAGGGGGTCTGGGGCCAACGTCCTGACTTTC
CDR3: CASSDPTRGSGANVLTF

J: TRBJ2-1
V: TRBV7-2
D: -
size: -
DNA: TGTGCCAGCAGCTTATTAAGCGGAGGGAGCTCCTACAATGAGCAGTTCTTC
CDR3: CASSLLSGGSSYNEQFF

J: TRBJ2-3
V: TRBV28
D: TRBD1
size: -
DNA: TGTGCCAGCAGTCGTCCCGGGACAGGGGCCGCAGATACGCAGTATTTT
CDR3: CASSRPGTGAADTQYF

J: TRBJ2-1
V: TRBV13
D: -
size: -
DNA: TGTGCCAGCAGCTTGGGTCGGGGAATTGAGCAGTTCTTC
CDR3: CASSLGRGIEQFF

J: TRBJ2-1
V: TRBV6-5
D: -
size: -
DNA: TGTGCCAGCAGTTACATCCGGGGCAATGAGCAGTTCTTC
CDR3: CASSYIRGNEQFF

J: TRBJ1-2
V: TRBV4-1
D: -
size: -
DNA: TGCGCCAGCAGCCAAGAGTCCGCGGGGGGCTACACCTTC
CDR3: CASSQESAGGYTF

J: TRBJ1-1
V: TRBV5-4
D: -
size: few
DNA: TGTGCCAGCAGCCCTCGGGGGTTCCACACTGAAGCTTTCTTT
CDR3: CASSPRGFHTEAFF

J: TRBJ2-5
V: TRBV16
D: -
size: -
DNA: TGTGCCAGCAGCCCAGGCTTCGGCCAAGAGACCCAGTACTTC
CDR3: CASSPGFGQETQYF

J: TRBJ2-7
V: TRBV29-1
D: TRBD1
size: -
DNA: TGCAGCGTTGAAGACCCGACAGGGGGCGGTAATTCGGGGAAATACGAGCAGTACTTC
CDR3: CSVEDPTGGGNSGKYEQYF

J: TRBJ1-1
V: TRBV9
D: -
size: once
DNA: TGTGCCAGCAGCCTCCAGGTAGGGGCGAACACTGAAGCTTTCTTT
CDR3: CASSLQVGANTEAFF

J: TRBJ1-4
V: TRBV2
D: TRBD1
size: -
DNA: TGTGCCAGCAGTGATTGGGGGACAGCCCATGAAAAACTGTTTTTT
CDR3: CASSDWGTAHEKLFF

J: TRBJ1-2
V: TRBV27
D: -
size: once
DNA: TGTGCCAGCAGTCCCAGGGTTGGGGACTATGGCTACACCTTC
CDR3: CASSPRVGDYGYTF

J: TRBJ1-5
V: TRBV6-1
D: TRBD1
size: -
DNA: TGTGCCAGCAGTGCGACAGGGGTCAATCAGCCCCAGCATTTT
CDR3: CASSATGVNQPQHF

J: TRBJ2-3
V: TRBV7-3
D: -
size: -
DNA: TGTGCCAGCAGCTTCAGGGGCACAGATACGCAGTATTTT
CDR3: CASSFRGTDTQYF

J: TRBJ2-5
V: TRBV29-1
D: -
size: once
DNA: TGCAGCGTTGACTACAGGGATGGCGAGACCCAGTACTTC
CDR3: CSVDYRDGETQYF

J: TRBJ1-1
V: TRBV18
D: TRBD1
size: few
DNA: TGTGCCAGCTCACCGGCCGGGACAGGGCTGAGGCGGCTTGAGAACACTGAAGCTTTCTTT
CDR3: CASSPAGTGLRRLENTEAFF

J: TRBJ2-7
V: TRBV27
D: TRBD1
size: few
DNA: TGTGCCAGCAGCGCAGCCGGGACAGTGTATGAGTACTTC
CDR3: CASSAAGTVYEYF

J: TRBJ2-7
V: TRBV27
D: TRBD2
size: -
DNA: TGTGCCAGCAGTCCGGGTCGGGAGGGCCGTGAGCAGTACTTC
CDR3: CASSPGREGREQYF

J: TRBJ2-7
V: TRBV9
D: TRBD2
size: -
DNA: TGTGCCAGCAGCGTAGTTCGGCTAGGGACTAGCGGGGGGCCACACTCCTACGAACAGTACTTC
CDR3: CASSVVRLGTSGGPHSYEQYF

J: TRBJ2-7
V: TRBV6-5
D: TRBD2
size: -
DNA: TGTGCCAGCAGTTACTCGAGCGGGGGGCTCTACGAGCAGTACTTC
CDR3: CASSYSSGGLYEQYF

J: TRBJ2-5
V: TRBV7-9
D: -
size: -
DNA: TGTGCCAGCAGCTTTAGCCGGGGGGCGTACCAAGAGACCCAGTACTTC
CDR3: CASSFSRGAYQETQYF

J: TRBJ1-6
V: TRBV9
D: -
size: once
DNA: TGTGCCAGCAGCGTAGATGGACAGTTAGGTTCACCCCTCCACTTT
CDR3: CASSVDGQLGSPLHF

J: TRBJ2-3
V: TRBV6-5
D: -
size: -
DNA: TGTGCCAGCAGCCGATCTCGAGCTAATACGCAGTATTTT
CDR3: CASSRSRANTQYF

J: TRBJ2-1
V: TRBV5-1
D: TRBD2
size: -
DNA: TGCGCCAGCAGCTCGGGGACTAGCGGGGGGATACAAAATGAGCAGTTCTTC
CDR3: CASSSGTSGGIQNEQFF

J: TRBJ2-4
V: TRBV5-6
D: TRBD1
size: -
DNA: TGTGCCAGCAGCTTAATCGACAGGGACGAAAACATTCAGTACTTC
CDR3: CASSLIDRDENIQYF

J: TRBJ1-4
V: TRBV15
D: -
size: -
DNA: TGTGCCACCAGAGGAGATAGTGAAAGACTGTTTTTT
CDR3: CATRGDSERLFF

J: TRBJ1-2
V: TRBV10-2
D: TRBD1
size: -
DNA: TGCGCCAGCAGTGAGTCGGACAGGGGGCTGTCTAACTATGGCTACACCTTC
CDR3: CASSESDRGLSNYGYTF

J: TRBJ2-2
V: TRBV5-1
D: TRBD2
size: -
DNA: TGCGCCAGCAGCTTGGCCGGGGAAGCGGGGGCCGGGGAGCTGTTTTTT
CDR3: CASSLAGEAGAGELFF

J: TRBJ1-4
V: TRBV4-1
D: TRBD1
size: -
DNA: TGCGCCAGCAGCCAGTATGACAGGGGTGCTAATGAAAAACTGTTTTTT
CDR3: CASSQYDRGANEKLFF

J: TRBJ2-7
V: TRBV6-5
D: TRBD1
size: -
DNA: TGTGCCAGTGCCCCCGGGGACAGGGGGTACGAGCAGTACTTC
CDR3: CASAPGDRGYEQYF

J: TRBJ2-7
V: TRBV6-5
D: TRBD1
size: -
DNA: TGTGCCAGCAAGGGACAGGCATCCTACGAGCAGTACTTC
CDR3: CASKGQASYEQYF

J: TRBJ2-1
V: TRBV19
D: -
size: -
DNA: TGTGCCAGTAGTGCCCTGACGGGGGGCTGGAATGAGCAGTTCTTC
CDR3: CASSALTGGWNEQFF

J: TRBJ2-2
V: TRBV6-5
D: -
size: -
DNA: TGTGCCAGCAAAAAATCATCCGGGGAGCTGTTTTTT
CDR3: CASKKSSGELFF

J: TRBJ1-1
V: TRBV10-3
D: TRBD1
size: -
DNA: TGTGCCATCAGCGACAGGGACGGGAACACTGAAGCTTTCTTT
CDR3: CAISDRDGNTEAFF

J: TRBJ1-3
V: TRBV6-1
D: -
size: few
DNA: TGTGCCAGCATCACTACATCCTTCTCTGGAAACACCATATATTTT
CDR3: CASITTSFSGNTIYF

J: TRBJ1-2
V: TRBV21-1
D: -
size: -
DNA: TGTGCCAGCAGCAAGGTATTCAGGGGGCTGGCCTATGGCTACACCTTC
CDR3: CASSKVFRGLAYGYTF

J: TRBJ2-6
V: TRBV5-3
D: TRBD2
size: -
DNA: TGTGAGAGTACGGGACTAGCTTCTGGGGCCAACGTCCTGACTTTC
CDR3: CESTGLASGANVLTF

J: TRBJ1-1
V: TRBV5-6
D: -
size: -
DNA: TGTGCCAGCAGCTCCCATCCCCGGGAAGCTTTCTTT
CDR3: CASSSHPREAFF

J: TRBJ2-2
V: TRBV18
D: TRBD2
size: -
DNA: TGTGCCAGCTCACCGCCGGGACTAGCGGGAGGAGACACCGGGGAGCTGTTTTTT
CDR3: CASSPPGLAGGDTGELFF

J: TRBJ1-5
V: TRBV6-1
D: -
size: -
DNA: TGTGCCATCGCCTTGGGGGGGTCGACGCCCCAGCATTTT
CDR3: CAIALGGSTPQHF

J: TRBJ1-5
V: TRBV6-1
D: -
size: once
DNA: TGTGCCAGCAGTGAAAGGGGTCGGGGGGCTCGCAATCAGCCCCAGCATTTT
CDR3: CASSERGRGARNQPQHF

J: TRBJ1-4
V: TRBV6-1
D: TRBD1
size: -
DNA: TGTGCCAGCAGTGGAACAGGGGTGGGAGAAAAACTGTTTTTT
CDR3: CASSGTGVGEKLFF

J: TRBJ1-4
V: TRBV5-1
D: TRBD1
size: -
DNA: TGCGCCAGCAGCTTGGGACAGGGGGCGCTGGCTAATGAAAAACTGTTTTTT
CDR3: CASSLGQGALANEKLFF

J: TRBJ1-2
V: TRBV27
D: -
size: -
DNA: TGTGCCAGCAAAGGGGAATACCGAGGCTACACCTTC
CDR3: CASKGEYRGYTF

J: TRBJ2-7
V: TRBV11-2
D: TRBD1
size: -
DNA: TGTGCCAGCAGCTTACCATTCCGGGACAGGGGCTGCGAGCAGTACTTC
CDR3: CASSLPFRDRGCEQYF

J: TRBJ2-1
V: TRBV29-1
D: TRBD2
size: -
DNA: TGCAGCGGGGGACTAGCGGGGGGGATCGATGAGCAGTTCTTC
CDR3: CSGGLAGGIDEQFF

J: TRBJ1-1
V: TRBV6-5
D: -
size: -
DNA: TGTGCCAGCAGGTCCATAGCGAGTAGGGACACTGAAGCTTTCTTT
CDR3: CASRSIASRDTEAFF

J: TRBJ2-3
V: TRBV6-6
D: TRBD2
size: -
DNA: TGTGCCAGCAGTTATGAACTAGCGGGTGAAGATACGCAGTATTTT
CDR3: CASSYELAGEDTQYF

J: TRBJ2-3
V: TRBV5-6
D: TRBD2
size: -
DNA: TGTGCCAGCACCCATCTAGCGGGAGGGCCTTATAAAGATACGCAGTATTTT
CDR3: CASTHLAGGPYKDTQYF

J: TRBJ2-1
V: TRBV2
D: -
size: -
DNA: TGTGCCAGCAGTGAAGCTAGCGGAGACTACAATGAGCAGTTCTTC
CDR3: CASSEASGDYNEQFF

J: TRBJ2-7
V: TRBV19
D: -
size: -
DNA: TGTGCCAGTAGTAAACCAGGGTTGAACGAGCAGTACTTC
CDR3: CASSKPGLNEQYF

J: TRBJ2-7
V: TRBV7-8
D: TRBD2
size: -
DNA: TGTGCCAGCAGCTCGGAAGCGGGAGCTACGTACGAGCAGTACTTC
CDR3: CASSSEAGATYEQYF

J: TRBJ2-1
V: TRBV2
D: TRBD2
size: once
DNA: TGTGCCAGCAGTGACCCAGGAGGACTAGCGGGCGAGGGCACCTCATACAATGAGCAGTTCTTC
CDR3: CASSDPGGLAGEGTSYNEQFF

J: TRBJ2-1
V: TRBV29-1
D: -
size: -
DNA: TGCAGCGTTGAAGGGACAAGGGATGTATCGACCTCCTACAATGAGCAGTTCTTC
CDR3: CSVEGTRDVSTSYNEQFF